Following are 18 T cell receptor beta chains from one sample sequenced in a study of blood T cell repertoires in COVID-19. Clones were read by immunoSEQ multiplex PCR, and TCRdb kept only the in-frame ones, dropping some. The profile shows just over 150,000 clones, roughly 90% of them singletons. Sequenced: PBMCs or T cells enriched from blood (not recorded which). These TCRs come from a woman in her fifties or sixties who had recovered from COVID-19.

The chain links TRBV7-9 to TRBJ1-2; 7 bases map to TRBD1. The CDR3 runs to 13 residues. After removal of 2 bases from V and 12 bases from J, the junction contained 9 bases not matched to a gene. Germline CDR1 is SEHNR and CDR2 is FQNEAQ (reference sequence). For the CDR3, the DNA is TGTGCCAGCAGCTTACCGGGACAGAGGCAGCACACCTTC. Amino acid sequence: CASSLPGQRQHTF. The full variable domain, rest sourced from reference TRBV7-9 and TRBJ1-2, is DTGVSQNPRHKITKRGQNVTFRCDPISEHNRLYWYRQTLGQGPEFLTYFQNEAQLEKSRLLSDRFSAERPKGSFSTLEIQRTEQGDSAMYLCASSLPGQRQHTFGSGTRLTVV.

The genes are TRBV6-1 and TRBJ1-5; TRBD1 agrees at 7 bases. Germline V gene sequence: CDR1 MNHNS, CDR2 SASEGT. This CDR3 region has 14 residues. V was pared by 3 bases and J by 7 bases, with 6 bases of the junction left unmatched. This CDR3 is CASSEGQSAQPQHF. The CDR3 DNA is TGTGCCAGCAGTGAGGGACAGTCTGCGCAGCCCCAGCATTTT.

The DNA of the CDR3 is TGTGCCAGCAGCCTTCACACCTTC. The encoded protein is CASSLHTF. J is TRBJ1-2 and V is TRBV7-6, with no clear D. Germline V CDR1 and CDR2: SGHVS, FNYEAQ. The CDR3 is made up of 8 amino acids. The V end lost 5 bases, the J end lost 12 bases, and 4 bases lay between the germline ends.

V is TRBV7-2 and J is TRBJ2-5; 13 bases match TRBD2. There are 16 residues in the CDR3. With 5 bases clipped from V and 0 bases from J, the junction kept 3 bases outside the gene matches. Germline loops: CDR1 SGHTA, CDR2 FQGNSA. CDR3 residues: CASSVGLAGYQETQYF. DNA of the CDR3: TGTGCCAGCAGCGTGGGACTAGCGGGGTACCAAGAGACCCAGTACTTC.

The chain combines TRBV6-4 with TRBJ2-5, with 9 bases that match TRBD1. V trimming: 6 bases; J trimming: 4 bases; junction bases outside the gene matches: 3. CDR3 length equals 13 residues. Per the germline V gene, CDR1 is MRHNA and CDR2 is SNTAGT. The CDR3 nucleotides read TGTGCCAGCAGCCCGGACAGGGGAGAGACCCAGTACTTC. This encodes CASSPDRGETQYF.

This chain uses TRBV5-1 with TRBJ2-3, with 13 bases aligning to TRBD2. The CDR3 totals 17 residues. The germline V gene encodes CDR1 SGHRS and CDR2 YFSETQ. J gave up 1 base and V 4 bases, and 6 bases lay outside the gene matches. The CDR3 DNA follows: TGCGCCAGCAGCGACGGACTAGCGGGGGCTGGCACAGATACGCAGTATTTT. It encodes CASSDGLAGAGTDTQYF. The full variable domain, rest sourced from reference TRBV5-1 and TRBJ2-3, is KAGVTQTPRYLIKTRGQQVTLSCSPISGHRSVSWYQQTPGQGLQFLFEYFSETQRNKGNFPGRFSGRQFSNSRSEMNVSTLELGDSALYLCASSDGLAGAGTDTQYFGPGTRLTVL.

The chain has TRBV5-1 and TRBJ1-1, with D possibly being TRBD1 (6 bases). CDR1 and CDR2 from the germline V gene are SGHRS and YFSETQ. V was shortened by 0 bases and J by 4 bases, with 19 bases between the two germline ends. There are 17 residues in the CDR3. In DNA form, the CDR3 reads TGCGCCAGCAGCTTGGGACTGTTGGGGGCGCCCGGCACTGAAGCTTTCTTT. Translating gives CASSLGLLGAPGTEAFF.

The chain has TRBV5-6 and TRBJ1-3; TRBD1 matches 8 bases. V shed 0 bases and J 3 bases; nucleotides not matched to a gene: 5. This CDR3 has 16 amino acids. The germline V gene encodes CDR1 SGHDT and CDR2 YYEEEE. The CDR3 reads CASSLVGTGSGNTIYF. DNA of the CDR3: TGTGCCAGCAGCTTGGTTGGGACAGGTAGTGGAAACACCATATATTTT.

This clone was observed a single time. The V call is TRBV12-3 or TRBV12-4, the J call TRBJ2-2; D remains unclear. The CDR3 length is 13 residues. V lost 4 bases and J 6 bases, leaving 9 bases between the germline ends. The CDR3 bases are TGTGCCAGCAGTTCTCGGGTCCCCGGGGAGCTGTTTTTT. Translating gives CASSSRVPGELFF.

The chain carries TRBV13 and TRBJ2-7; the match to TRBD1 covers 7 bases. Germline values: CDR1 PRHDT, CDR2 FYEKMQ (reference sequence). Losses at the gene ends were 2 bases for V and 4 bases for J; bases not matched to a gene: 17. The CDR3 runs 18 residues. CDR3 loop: CASSLKSGQIHTGYEQYF. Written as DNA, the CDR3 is TGTGCCAGCAGCTTAAAGTCGGGACAGATCCATACAGGGTACGAGCAGTACTTC. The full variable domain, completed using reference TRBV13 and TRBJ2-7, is AAGVIQSPRHLIKEKRETATLKCYPIPRHDTVYWYQQGPGQDPQFLISFYEKMQSDKGSIPDRFSAQQFSDYHSELNMSSLELGDSALYFCASSLKSGQIHTGYEQYFGPGTRLTVT.

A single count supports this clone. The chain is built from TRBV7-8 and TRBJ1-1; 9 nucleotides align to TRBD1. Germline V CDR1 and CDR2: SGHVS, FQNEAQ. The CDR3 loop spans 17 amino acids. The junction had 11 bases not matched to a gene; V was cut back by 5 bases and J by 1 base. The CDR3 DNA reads TGTGCCAGCAGCCCCAGACAGGGGGTAGCCTCGAACACTGAAGCTTTCTTT. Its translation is CASSPRQGVASNTEAFF.

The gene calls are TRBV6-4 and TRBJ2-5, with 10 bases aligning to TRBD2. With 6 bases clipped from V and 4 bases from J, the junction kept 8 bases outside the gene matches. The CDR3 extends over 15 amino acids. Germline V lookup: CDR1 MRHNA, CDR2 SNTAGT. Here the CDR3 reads CASSQQAGGLETQYF. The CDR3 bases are TGTGCCAGCAGCCAGCAAGCGGGGGGGCTAGAGACCCAGTACTTC.

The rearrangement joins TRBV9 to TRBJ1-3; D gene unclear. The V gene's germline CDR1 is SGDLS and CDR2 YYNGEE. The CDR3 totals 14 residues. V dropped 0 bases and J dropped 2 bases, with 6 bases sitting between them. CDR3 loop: CASSVGGTGNTIYF. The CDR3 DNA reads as TGTGCCAGCAGCGTAGGTGGCACTGGAAACACCATATATTTT.

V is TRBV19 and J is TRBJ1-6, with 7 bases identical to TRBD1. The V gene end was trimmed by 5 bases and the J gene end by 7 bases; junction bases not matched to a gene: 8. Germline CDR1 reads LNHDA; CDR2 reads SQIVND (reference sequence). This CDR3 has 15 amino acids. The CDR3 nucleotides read TGTGCCAGTAGTCCCCCCGGGACAGAGAATTCACCCCTCCACTTT. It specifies CASSPPGTENSPLHF.

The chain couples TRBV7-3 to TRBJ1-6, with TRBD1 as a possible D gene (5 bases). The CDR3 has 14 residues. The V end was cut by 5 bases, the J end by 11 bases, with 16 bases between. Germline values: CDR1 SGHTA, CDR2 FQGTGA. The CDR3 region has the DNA TGTGCCAGCAGCCTTGGGACTGGAGGGCCACCCCTCCACTTT. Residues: CASSLGTGGPPLHF.

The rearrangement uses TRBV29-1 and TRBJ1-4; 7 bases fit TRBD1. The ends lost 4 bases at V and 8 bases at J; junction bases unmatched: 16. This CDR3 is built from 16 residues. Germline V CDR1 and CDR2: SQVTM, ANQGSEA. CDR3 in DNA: TGCAGCGTTGGCACAGGGGCGGGGGGAGTTTGGGAAAAACTGTTTTTT. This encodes CSVGTGAGGVWEKLFF.

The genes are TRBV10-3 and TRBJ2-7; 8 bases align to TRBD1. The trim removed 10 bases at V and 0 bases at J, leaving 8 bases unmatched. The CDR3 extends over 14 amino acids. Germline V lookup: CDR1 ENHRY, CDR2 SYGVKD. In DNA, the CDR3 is TGTGCCACCGCGACAGGGGTTAGCTCCTACGAGCAGTACTTC. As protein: CATATGVSSYEQYF.

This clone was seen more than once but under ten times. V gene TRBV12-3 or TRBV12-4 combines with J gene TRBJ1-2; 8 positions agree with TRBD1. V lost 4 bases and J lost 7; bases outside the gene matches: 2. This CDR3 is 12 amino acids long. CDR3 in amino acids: CASSSTGAGYTF. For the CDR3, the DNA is TGTGCCAGCAGTTCGACAGGGGCTGGCTACACCTTC.